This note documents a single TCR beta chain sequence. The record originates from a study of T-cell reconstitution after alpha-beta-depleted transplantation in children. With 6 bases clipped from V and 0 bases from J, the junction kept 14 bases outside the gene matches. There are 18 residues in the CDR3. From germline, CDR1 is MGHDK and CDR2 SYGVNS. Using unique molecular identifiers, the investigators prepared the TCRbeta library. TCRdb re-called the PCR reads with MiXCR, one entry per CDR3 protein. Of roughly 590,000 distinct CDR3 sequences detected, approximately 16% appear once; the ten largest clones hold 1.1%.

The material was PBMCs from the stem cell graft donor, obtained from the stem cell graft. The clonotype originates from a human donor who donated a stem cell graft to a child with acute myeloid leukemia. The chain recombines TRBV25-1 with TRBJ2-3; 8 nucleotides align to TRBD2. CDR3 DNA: TGTGCCAGCAGCGGGCGAGGGGTTAGCGGGGTTAGCACAGATACGCAGTATTTT. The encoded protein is CASSGRGVSGVSTDTQYF. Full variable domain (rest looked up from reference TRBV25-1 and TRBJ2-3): EADIYQTPRYLVIGTGKKITLECSQTMGHDKMYWYQQDPGMELHLIHYSYGVNSTEKGDLSSESTVSRIRTEHFPLTLESARPSHTSQYLCASSGRGVSGVSTDTQYFGPGTRLTVL.